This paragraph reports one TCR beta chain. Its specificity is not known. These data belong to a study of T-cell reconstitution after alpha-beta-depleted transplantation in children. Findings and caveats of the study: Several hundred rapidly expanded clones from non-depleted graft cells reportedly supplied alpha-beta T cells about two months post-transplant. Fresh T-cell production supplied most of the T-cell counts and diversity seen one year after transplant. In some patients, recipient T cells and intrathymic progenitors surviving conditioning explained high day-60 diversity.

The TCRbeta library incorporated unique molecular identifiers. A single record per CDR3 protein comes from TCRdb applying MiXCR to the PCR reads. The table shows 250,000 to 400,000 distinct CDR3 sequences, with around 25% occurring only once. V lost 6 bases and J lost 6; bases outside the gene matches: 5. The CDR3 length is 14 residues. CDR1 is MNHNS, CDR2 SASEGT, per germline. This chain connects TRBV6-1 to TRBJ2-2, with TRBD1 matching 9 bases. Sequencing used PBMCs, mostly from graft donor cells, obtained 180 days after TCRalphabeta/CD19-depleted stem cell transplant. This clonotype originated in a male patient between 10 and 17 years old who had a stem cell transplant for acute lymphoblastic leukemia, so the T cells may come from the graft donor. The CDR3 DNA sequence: TGTGCCAGCAGCAGAGACAGGGGGGCCGGGGAGCTGTTTTTT. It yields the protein CASSRDRGAGELFF.